This T cell receptor (beta chain) was captured in a study of T cells in Graves' hyperthyroidism and ophthalmopathy (dated by TCRdb to the late 2010s). About the full investigation: Peripheral blood samples were taken at initial diagnosis, before any treatment was given. TCR V-J signatures able to tell the groups apart were searched for in a discovery cohort of 90 to 100 patients, of whom roughly 42 had Graves' ophthalmopathy and some 60 had stable Graves' hyperthyroidism. Whether ophthalmopathy could be predicted prospectively was tested in an independent validation cohort made up of 18 hyperthyroidism patients plus 17 patients who later progressed to ophthalmopathy. The 95 to 100 discovery patients were divided at random into training and test sets in a 7:3 ratio. In over five Graves' hyperthyroidism patients, the study also compared T-cell repertoires from thyroid tissue with T-cell repertoires from blood. Following sampling, methimazole starting at 30 mg daily was given to hyperthyroidism patients, and high-dose intravenous methylprednisolone was given to ophthalmopathy patients. According to the paper, TCR Vbeta CDR3 sequencing was carried out on approximately 140 peripheral blood samples, which came from 40 to 45 ophthalmopathy, approximately 72 hyperthyroidism and approximately 17 progressor patients. What the authors observed across the whole study: During validation, the model predicted progression to ophthalmopathy a median of roughly six months ahead of onset, with almost 71% sensitivity and roughly 75% specificity. Sample size was not statistically predetermined, and investigators were not blinded to group allocation. Blood samples also contained most of the expanded thyroid clonotypes (frequency above 0.001), which suggests that blood repertoires may reflect thyroid immune responses. A model built on a 13 V-J signature distinguished ophthalmopathy from stable hyperthyroidism, reaching roughly 88% sensitivity and 81.08% specificity in cross-validation and 80%/75% in testing.

The V and J ends are trimmed by 1 base and 8 bases, leaving 11 bases between them. The CDR3 measures 13 amino acids from cysteine to phenylalanine. The only DNA kept is the CDR3, 39 bases in frame from the first base. The germline V gene (reference sequence) specifies GTSNPN as CDR1 and SVGIG as CDR2. This clonotype has a count of ten or more. No antigen is known for it. The input lacks base qualities; no much larger clone sits a single base away. The TCR beta CDR3 regions were amplified from the RNA transcripts. For the first round of RT-PCR on the TCR CDR3, the HTBI primer set was used together with the Qiagen OneStep RT-PCR kit. Libraries were constructed in a second round of multiplex PCR, after which size selection and purification were carried out. Libraries were sequenced paired-end with 100 bp reads on an Illumina HiSeq2000. In the original analysis: Raw data were processed with SOAPnuke, discarding reads with adapters, uncalled bases, mean Phred below 15, or no exact constant-primer or identifier match. High-quality paired reads were merged using COPE v1.2.5, and each unique nucleotide sequence was defined as a clonotype. MiTCR v1.1 was used to align the clonotypes against IMGT TRBV, TRBD and TRBJ reference segments. The analysis included only V-J combinations with a frequency above 0.0001, which together covered 99% to 99.2% of the repertoires. The TCS score was defined as the ratio of F50 (clonal expansion) to E x V (chaos), calculated using BLOSUM62-based TCRdist between CDR3 peptides within each V-J. Welch's t-statistics and random forest reduced fewer than 600 V-J features to 13, which were used in a naive Bayes classifier (R e1071). In TCRdb, the public reads were trimmed at Q25 with fastp and aligned with MiXCR, with productive beta chains retained. Entries that share a CDR3 protein sequence are merged under the most common genes and DNA. It is TCRdb's table, rather than the study itself, that gives the V and J calls and clone size. The sample yields some 500,000 distinct CDR3 sequences; approximately 14% were counted once. The ten largest make up about 17% of the sample.

Graves' hyperthyroidism was defined as stable when no progression to ophthalmopathy occurred over 18 months of follow-up. Hyperthyroidism patients were newly diagnosed, had a disease duration of under 2 months, and were aged 18 to 65 years. The study excluded patients with uncontrolled infections, other autoimmune diseases, pregnancy or lactation. Clinical symptoms, serum thyroxine and TRAb, thyroid ultrasound, and orbital computed tomography formed the basis for the diagnoses. PBMCs were isolated from 10 ml of fresh peripheral blood by Ficoll-Paque density gradient centrifugation. Total RNA was extracted using Trizol reagent, and RNA quality was assessed on an Agilent 2100 Bioanalyzer.

In this chain, TRBV30 is recombined with TRBJ1-4; TRBD1 could be the D gene, as 5 bases match. The source is a woman aged 18-30 years with Graves' hyperthyroidism. The sequencing input was blood. The encoded CDR3 is CAWSAGGTEKLFF. The bases are TGTGCCTGGAGTGCCGGGGGGACGGAAAAACTGTTTTTT.